This TCR beta chain derives from a study of OX40 agonist ivuxolimab in advanced cancers. In the study overall: Partial responses were achieved by three patients, of whom one had hepatocellular carcinoma and two had cutaneous melanoma.

Libraries were prepared by immunoSEQ multiplex PCR; TCRdb keeps only in-frame clonotypes and omits some of them. The repertoire holds tens of thousands of clones, with approximately 78% as singletons. The sequence derives from an adult with an advanced solid tumor such as melanoma, head and neck, liver or kidney cancer. The sequencing used CD4+ or CD8+ T cells sorted from blood, collected in a trial of the OX40 agonist ivuxolimab.

CDR3 sequence (DNA): TGTGCCAGCAGTTTTGGACAGGGGGGTCGGTGGCAAGAGACCCAGTACTTC. Protein sequence: CASSFGQGGRWQETQYF. The V gene is TRBV27, the J gene TRBJ2-5, with 10 bases fitting TRBD1. V was clipped by 3 bases and J by 2 bases; unmatched bases: 9. The CDR3 extends over 17 amino acids. Germline V gene sequence: CDR1 MNHEY, CDR2 SMNVEV (reference sequence).